This T cell receptor (beta chain) comes out of a study of identical twins. Study results and caveats: Conclusions came from cross-sectional statistical analysis, not from following the same donors. Excess low generation probability was seen in twin-shared out-of-frame alpha sequences.

For this clonotype: What it binds is not known.

Each cDNA held unique molecular identifiers, and template switching gave it a universal primer site. One entry per CDR3 protein, called by TCRdb with MiXCR from the 5' RACE reads. The sample has just under 650,000 distinct CDR3 sequences; roughly 7.2% are singletons. Trimming cost V 6 bases and J 2 bases, with 16 bases left between them. The CDR3 is 15 amino acids. The sample was also linked to a second study, of yellow fever vaccine responses in identical twins.

V usage is TRBV12-3 or TRBV12-4 and J usage is TRBJ2-5; D is possibly TRBD1 or TRBD2 (6 bases each). Sequencing used PBMCs. This TCR was recovered from a woman younger than 35 in good health. CDR3 DNA sequence: TGTGCCAGCAGCAAGAACGGGGGCCCTCAAGAGACCCAGTACTTC. This translates into CASSKNGGPQETQYF.